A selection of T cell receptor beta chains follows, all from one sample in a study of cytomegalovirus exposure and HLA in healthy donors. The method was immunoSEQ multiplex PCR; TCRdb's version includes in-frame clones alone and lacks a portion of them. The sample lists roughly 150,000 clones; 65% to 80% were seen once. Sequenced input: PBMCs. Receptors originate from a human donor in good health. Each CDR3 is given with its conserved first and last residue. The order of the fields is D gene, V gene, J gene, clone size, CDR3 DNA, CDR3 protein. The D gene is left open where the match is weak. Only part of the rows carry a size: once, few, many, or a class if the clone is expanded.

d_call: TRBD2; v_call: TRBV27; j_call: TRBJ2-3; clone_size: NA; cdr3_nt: TGTGCCAGCAGTGCCGGGACTACCAGCACAGATACGCAGTATTTT; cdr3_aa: CASSAGTTSTDTQYF
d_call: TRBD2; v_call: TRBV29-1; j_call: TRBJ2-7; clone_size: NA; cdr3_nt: TGCAGCGTCGGGTCAGGACGGCCTAGCGGGAGCTACGAGCAGTACTTC; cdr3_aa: CSVGSGRPSGSYEQYF
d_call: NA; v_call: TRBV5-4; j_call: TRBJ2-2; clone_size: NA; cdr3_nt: TGTGCCAGCAGCTTCAAACTAACAGGAGCCGGGGAGCTGTTTTTT; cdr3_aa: CASSFKLTGAGELFF
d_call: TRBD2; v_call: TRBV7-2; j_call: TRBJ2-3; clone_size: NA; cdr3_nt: TGTGCCAGCAGCACAAGCGGGAGCGCAGATACGCAGTATTTT; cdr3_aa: CASSTSGSADTQYF
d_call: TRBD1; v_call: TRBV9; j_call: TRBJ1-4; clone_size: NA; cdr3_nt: TGTGCCAGCAGCGCGGGACAGACAACTAATGAAAAACTGTTTTTT; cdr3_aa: CASSAGQTTNEKLFF
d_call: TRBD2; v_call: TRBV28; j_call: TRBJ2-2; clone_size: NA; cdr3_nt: TGTGCCAGCAGTTTCCGTGGGAGGGCCGATGGGGAGCTGTTTTTT; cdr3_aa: CASSFRGRADGELFF
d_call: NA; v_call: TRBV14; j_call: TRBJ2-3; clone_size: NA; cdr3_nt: TGTGCCAGCAGCCACCACGCGGGACAGACTACCACAGATACGCAGTATTTT; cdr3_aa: CASSHHAGQTTTDTQYF
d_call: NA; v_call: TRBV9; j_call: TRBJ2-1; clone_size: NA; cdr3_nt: TGTGCCAGCAGCGTAGTCGGGAGCTCCTACAATGAGCAGTTCTTC; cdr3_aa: CASSVVGSSYNEQFF
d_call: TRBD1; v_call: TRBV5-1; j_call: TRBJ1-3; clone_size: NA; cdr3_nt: TGCGCCAGCAGCGCGAGGACAGGCGGTGGAAACACCATATATTTT; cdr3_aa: CASSARTGGGNTIYF
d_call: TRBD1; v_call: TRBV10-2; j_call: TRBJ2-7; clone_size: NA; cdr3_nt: TGCGCCAGCACCGGACAGGGTGCCTACGAGCAGTACTTC; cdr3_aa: CASTGQGAYEQYF
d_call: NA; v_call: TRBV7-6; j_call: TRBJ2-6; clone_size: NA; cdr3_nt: TGTGCCAGCAGCTCATCGACAGCGCCTTGGGGGGCCAACGTCCTGACTTTC; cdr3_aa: CASSSSTAPWGANVLTF
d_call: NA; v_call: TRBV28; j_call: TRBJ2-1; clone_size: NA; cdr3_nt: TGTGCCAGCAGTTTACCCGGACTGGCGGGTGAGCAGTTCTTC; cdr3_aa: CASSLPGLAGEQFF
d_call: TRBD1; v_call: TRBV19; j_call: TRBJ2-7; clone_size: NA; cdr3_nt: TGTGCCAGTAGTTCCAGGACAGGGGTCGCCTACGAGCAGTACTTC; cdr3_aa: CASSSRTGVAYEQYF
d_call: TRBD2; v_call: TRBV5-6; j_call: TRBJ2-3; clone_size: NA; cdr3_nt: TGTGCCAGCGAAAGCGGGAGGTCCGCAGGAGATACGCAGTATTTT; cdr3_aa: CASESGRSAGDTQYF
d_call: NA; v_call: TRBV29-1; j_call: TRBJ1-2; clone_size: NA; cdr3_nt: TGCAGCGTCGGGGGGCATTCGGGCTACACCTTC; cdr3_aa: CSVGGHSGYTF
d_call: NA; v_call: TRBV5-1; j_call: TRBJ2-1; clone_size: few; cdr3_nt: TGCGCCAGCAAGCTTGATCTTTCGCCAAGTGAGCAGTTCTTC; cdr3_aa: CASKLDLSPSEQFF
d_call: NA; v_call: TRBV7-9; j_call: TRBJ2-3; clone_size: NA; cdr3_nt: TGTGCCAGCAGCCAGGGGGGACTTAGCACAGATACGCAGTATTTT; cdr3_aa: CASSQGGLSTDTQYF
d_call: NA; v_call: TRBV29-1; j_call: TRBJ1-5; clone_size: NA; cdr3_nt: TGCAGCGCCCGCTGGCAGACTTCGTATAGCAATCAGCCCCAGCATTTT; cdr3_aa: CSARWQTSYSNQPQHF
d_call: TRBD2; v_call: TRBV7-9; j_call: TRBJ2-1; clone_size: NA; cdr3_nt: TGTGCCAGCAGCCAAGGGACTAGCGGGAGAGTACGGGAGCAGTTCTTC; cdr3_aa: CASSQGTSGRVREQFF
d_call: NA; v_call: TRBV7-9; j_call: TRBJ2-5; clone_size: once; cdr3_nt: TGTGCCAGCAGCTTAAAAGCGGTTGAGACCCAGTACTTC; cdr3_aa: CASSLKAVETQYF
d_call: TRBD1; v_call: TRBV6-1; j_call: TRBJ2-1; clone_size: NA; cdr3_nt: TGTGCCAGCAGTGAGGGGACAGGGGAACGCAATGAGCAGTTCTTC; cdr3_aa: CASSEGTGERNEQFF
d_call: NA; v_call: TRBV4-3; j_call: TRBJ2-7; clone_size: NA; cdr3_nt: TGCGCCAGCAGCTACGACACTGGCTTCTCCTACGAGCAGTACTTC; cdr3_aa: CASSYDTGFSYEQYF
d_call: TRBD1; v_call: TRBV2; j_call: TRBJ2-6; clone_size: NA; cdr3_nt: TGTGCCAGCAGTGAGGGGACAGCCCCCTCTGGGGCCAACGTCCTGACTTTC; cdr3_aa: CASSEGTAPSGANVLTF
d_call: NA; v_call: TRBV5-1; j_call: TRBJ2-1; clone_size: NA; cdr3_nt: TGCGCCAGCAGCAGGACTAGGGGGGAGGTGAATGAGCAGTTCTTC; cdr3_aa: CASSRTRGEVNEQFF
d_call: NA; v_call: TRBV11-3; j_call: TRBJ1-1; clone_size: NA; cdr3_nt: TGTGCCAGCAGCTTAGGGGCCTCGGCAACACGTGAAGCTTTCTTT; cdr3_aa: CASSLGASATREAFF
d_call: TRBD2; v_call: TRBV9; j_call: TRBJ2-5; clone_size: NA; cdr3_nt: TGTGCCAGCAGCGTAGCTGGGACTACCAAAGAGACCCAGTACTTC; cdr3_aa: CASSVAGTTKETQYF
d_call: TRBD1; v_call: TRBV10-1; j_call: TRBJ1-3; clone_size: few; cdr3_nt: TGCGGAGGGTTTCCGGTACGGGACAGGGGATTTAACACCATATATTTT; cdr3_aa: CGGFPVRDRGFNTIYF
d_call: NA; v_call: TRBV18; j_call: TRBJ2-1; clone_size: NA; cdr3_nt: TGTGCCAGCTCACCGGAGACAGGCGCACACAATGAGCAGTTCTTC; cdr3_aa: CASSPETGAHNEQFF
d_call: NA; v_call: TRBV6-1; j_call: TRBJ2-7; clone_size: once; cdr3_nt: TGTGCCAGCACCTCGACGGGGGTCGAGCAGTACTTC; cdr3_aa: CASTSTGVEQYF
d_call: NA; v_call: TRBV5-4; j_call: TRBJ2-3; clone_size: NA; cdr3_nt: TGTGCCAGCAGCTTGGTTTTGGGCCAATCTAGCACAGATACGCAGTATTTT; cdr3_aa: CASSLVLGQSSTDTQYF
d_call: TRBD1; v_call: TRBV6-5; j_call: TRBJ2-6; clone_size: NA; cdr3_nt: TGTGCCAGCAGCCTAGGGACAGCTGGGGCCAACGTCCTGACTTTC; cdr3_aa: CASSLGTAGANVLTF
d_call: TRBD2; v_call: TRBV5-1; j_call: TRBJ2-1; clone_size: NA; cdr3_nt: TGCGCCAGCAGCATGGGGGGGAGCGGGCCCTACAATGAGCAGTTCTTC; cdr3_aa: CASSMGGSGPYNEQFF
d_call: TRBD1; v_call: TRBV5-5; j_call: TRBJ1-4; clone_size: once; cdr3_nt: TGTGCCAGCAGCCCCCCGGGGACAGGGCTGGAAAAACTGTTTTTT; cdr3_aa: CASSPPGTGLEKLFF
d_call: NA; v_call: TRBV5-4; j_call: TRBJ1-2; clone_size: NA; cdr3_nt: TGTGCCAGCAGCAGGACAGAGATCTATGGCTACACCTTC; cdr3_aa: CASSRTEIYGYTF
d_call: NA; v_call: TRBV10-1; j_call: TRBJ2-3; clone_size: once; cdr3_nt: TGCGCCAGCAGTGAGTCGCGCCTCACAGATACGCAGTATTTT; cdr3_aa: CASSESRLTDTQYF
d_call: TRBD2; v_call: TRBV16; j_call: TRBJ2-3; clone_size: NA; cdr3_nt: TGTGCCAGCAGCCAAGCGGAAGCGGGAGCAGATACGCAGTATTTT; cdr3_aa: CASSQAEAGADTQYF
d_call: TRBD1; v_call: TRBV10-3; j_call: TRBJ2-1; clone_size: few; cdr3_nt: TGTGCCATCAGTGAAAACACAGGGGGTACCTACAATGAGCAGTTCTTC; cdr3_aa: CAISENTGGTYNEQFF
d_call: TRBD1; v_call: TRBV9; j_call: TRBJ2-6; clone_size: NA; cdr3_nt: TGTGCCAGCAGCCTAGGACAGGAGAGCTCTGGGGCCAACGTCCTGACTTTC; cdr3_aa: CASSLGQESSGANVLTF
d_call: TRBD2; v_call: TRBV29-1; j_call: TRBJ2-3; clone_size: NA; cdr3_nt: TGCAGCGTTGGTACTTTGGGGGGGGGAGATTCTAGTGGGCAGTATTTT; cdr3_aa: CSVGTLGGGDSSGQYF
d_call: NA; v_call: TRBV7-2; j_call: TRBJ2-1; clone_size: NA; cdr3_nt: TGTGCCAGCAGCTTAGCGAGCGCCGATGAGCAGTTCTTC; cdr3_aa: CASSLASADEQFF
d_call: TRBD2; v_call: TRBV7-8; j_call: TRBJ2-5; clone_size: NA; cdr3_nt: TGTGCCAGCAGCCCAAGAAGACTAGCGGGGACTGAGACCCAGTACTTC; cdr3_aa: CASSPRRLAGTETQYF
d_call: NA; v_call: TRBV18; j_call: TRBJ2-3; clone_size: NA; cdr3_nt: TGTGCCAGCTCACCATCTGCGGGTATGGGAACAGATACGCAGTATTTT; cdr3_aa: CASSPSAGMGTDTQYF
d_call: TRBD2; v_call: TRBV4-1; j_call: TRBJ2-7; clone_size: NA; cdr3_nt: TGCGCCAGCAGCCAAGGTGGGACTATCCGCGAGCAGTACTTC; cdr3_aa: CASSQGGTIREQYF
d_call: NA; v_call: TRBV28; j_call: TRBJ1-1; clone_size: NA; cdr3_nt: TGTGCCAGCAGATCCAACGCGGGGAGGGGGAACACTGAAGCTTTCTTT; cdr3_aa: CASRSNAGRGNTEAFF